These 10 T cell receptor beta chains came from one sample sequenced in a study of T cell responses to AZD1222 COVID-19 vaccine. Sequencing used immunoSEQ multiplex PCR; TCRdb keeps in-frame clones, though not all of them. The table includes about 120,000 clones, around nine tenths detected once. The source material was peripheral blood, sampled 28 days after the second AZD1222 dose. These receptors were taken from an adult who received the AZD1222 COVID-19 vaccine.

The genes are TRBV29-1 and TRBJ1-2, with D unresolved. The V end was cut by 7 bases, the J end by 2 bases, with 14 bases between. Germline loops: CDR1 SQVTM, CDR2 ANQGSEA. The CDR3 runs to 13 residues. This chain's CDR3 is CSADTGFNYGYTF. CDR3 nucleotides: TGCAGCGCAGACACCGGTTTCAACTATGGCTACACCTTC. Full variable domain (remainder filled in from reference TRBV29-1 and TRBJ1-2): SAVISQKPSRDICQRGTSLTIQCQVDSQVTMMFWYRQQPGQSLTLIATANQGSEATYESGFVIDKFPISRPNLTFSTLTVSNMSPEDSSIYLCSADTGFNYGYTFGSGTRLTVV.

The CDR3 reads CASSATQGVYEKLFF. DNA of the CDR3: TGTGCCAGCAGTGCTACACAGGGGGTCTACGAAAAACTGTTTTTT. The chain uses TRBV6-2 or TRBV6-3 and TRBJ1-4; 8 bases are shared with TRBD1. The CDR3 covers 15 residues. Trimming at V came to 5 bases and at J to 8 bases, leaving 10 bases not matched to a gene. CDR1 and CDR2 from the germline V gene are MNHEY and SVGEGT.

J is TRBJ2-7 and V is TRBV5-1; 8 nucleotides align to TRBD1. The CDR3 loop spans 15 amino acids. The V gene end was trimmed by 0 bases and the J gene end by 2 bases; junction bases not matched to a gene: 4. Germline loops: CDR1 SGHRS, CDR2 YFSETQ. CDR3 amino acids: CASSLDGTGPYEQYF. The CDR3 coding sequence is TGCGCCAGCAGCTTGGACGGGACAGGCCCCTACGAGCAGTACTTC.

This clone was seen just once. The V call is TRBV18, the J call TRBJ1-5; D unclear. The V gene lost 5 bases and the J gene lost 4 bases, with 9 bases spanning the gap. CDR1 and CDR2 (germline): KGHSH, LQKENI. The CDR3 loop spans 13 amino acids. The CDR3 spells CASSDDMNQPQHF. CDR3 DNA: TGTGCCAGCTCAGACGACATGAATCAGCCCCAGCATTTT.

This rearrangement joins TRBV10-3 to TRBJ1-5; a possible D gene is TRBD1 (5 bases). V gave up 10 bases and J gave up 0 bases, with 13 bases separating them. Germline assignment: CDR1 ENHRY and CDR2 SYGVKD. The CDR3 extends over 14 amino acids. CDR3 nucleotides: TGTGCCAGTAACGACAGATATAGCAATCAGCCCCAGCATTTT. This sequence encodes CASNDRYSNQPQHF.

V is TRBV11-3 and J is TRBJ1-1; TRBD1 might be the D (5 bases). Trimming cost V 2 bases and J 4 bases, with 8 bases left between them. The CDR3 totals 13 residues. Germline lookup yields CDR1 SGHNT and CDR2 YENEEA. The CDR3: CASSLWGGTEAFF. In DNA form, the CDR3 reads TGTGCCAGCAGCTTATGGGGCGGCACTGAAGCTTTCTTT.

This chain uses TRBV7-2 with TRBJ1-5; 7 nucleotides line up with TRBD1. Per the germline V gene, CDR1 is SGHTA and CDR2 is FQGNSA. This CDR3 has 15 amino acids. The trim removed 5 bases at V and 4 bases at J, leaving 8 bases unmatched. CDR3 protein: CASSPGGGLNQPQHF. The CDR3 DNA reads TGTGCCAGCAGCCCAGGGGGAGGTTTGAATCAGCCCCAGCATTTT.

The V and J genes are TRBV15 and TRBJ1-1; D perhaps matches TRBD1 (6 bases). Trimming cost V 5 bases and J 1 base, with 23 bases left between them. Per the germline V gene, CDR1 is LNHNV and CDR2 is YYDKDF (reference sequence). The CDR3 loop spans 18 amino acids. In DNA form, the CDR3 reads TGTGCCACCAGCCTTTCTGGTTCTAGGGGGGCGCAGAACACTGAAGCTTTCTTT. Its translation is CATSLSGSRGAQNTEAFF.

Only one count was recorded for this clone. CDR3 DNA: TGTGCCACCAGTGCTTCCCTGGGCTATGGCTACACCTTC. It is translated as CATSASLGYGYTF. The chain is built from TRBV24-1 and TRBJ1-2; no reliable D call. Germline lookup yields CDR1 KGHDR and CDR2 SFDVKD. This CDR3 has 13 amino acids. V was pared by 5 bases and J by 4 bases, with 10 bases between.

The table lists this clone with a count of one. This chain links TRBV27 with TRBJ2-7; D possibly uses TRBD1 or TRBD2 (6 bases each). Germline V gene sequence: CDR1 MNHEY, CDR2 SMNVEV (reference sequence). This CDR3 region has 11 residues. Trimming took off 8 bases at V and 9 bases at J, with 14 bases between the two ends. CDR3 protein: CASASGEVQYF. CDR3 nucleotide sequence: TGTGCCAGCGCTTCAGGGGAGGTGCAGTACTTC.